This T cell receptor beta chain was sequenced during a study of cytomegalovirus exposure and HLA in healthy donors. Profiled with immunoSEQ multiplex PCR; TCRdb holds only in-frame clones, not every one. The sample yields under 300,000 clones, about 86% seen once. The CDR3 spans 15 residues. Germline V lookup: CDR1 ENHRY, CDR2 SYGVKD. V was pared by 6 bases and J by 6 bases, with 7 bases of the junction left unmatched. The chain employs TRBV10-3 and TRBJ2-1; 11 bases are a match to TRBD2. The material sequenced was PBMCs. The sequence came from a woman in her thirties in good health and CMV-seropositive. CDR3 in amino acids: CAIRELAGVGNEQFF. The CDR3 coding sequence is TGTGCCATCAGGGAACTAGCGGGAGTTGGCAATGAGCAGTTCTTC.